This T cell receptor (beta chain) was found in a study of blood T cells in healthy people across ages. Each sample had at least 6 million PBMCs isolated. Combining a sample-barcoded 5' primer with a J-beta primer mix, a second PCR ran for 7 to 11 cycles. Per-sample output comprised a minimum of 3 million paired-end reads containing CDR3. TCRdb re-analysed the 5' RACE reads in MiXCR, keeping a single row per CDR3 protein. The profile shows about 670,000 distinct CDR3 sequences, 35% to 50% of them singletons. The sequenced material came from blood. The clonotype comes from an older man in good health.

As DNA, the CDR3 is TGCAGTGCGCCAAGACAGGATACCCTTCCCTACGAGCAGTACTTC. Translating it yields CSAPRQDTLPYEQYF. The chain links TRBV20-1 to TRBJ2-7, with a possible D match to TRBD1 (6 bases). Germline V lookup: CDR1 DFQATT, CDR2 SNEGSKA (reference sequence). This CDR3 comprises 15 residues. Trimming took 6 bases from V and 2 from J, leaving 20 bases between them.